The T cell receptor beta chain under discussion was sequenced for a study of blood T cell repertoires in COVID-19. Study in general: The samples span acute and convalescent COVID-19 from the United States, Italy and Spain. In each case, the material was cDNA or gDNA derived from T cells, B-cell-depleted T cells, or PBMCs.

The CDR3 has 14 residues. Germline CDR1 reads SGHAT; CDR2 reads FQNNGV. V was pared by 5 bases and J by 3 bases, with 4 bases of the junction left unmatched. Per the original data handling: Estimation of nucleated cell counts relied on the amplification of reference gene primers. TCRdb's copy holds only in-frame clones and misses some; the assay was immunoSEQ multiplex PCR. The V and J calls and clone size are taken from that table; D and trimming were inferred from the DNA. The table records 260,000 or so clones, approximately 85% of them present only once. V gene TRBV11-2 combines with J gene TRBJ1-5; TRBD1 aligns across 7 bases. The TCR sequence derives from a woman aged 70-85 years with acute or convalescent COVID-19. Sequenced sample: peripheral blood. The DNA for the CDR3 is TGTGCCAGCAGCCGCACAGGGGTCAATCAGCCCCAGCATTTT. Translation: CASSRTGVNQPQHF.